This T cell receptor beta chain was profiled in a study of blood T cells in healthy people across ages. In its sample, this clonotype was seen a few times. Primed by a sample-barcoded 5' primer and a J-beta primer mix, a second PCR proceeded for about 6 to 12 cycles. TCRdb passed the 5' RACE reads through MiXCR, listing each CDR3 protein once. The sample includes about 810,000 distinct CDR3 sequences, around 36% of them seen just once. The TCR comes from a man aged 18 to 30 in good health. Sequences were obtained from blood.

The CDR3 coding sequence is TGTGCCAGCAGTTTTACGGACAGGGGGACCTATAGCAATCAGCCCCAGCATTTT. This gives the protein CASSFTDRGTYSNQPQHF. J is TRBJ1-5 and V is TRBV12-3 or TRBV12-4; TRBD1 aligns across 10 bases. The CDR3 has 18 amino acids. V trimming: 3 bases; J trimming: 0 bases; junction bases outside the gene matches: 8.